These 22 T cell receptor beta chains were all obtained from the same sample, sequenced in a study of T cell responses to AZD1222 COVID-19 vaccine. This table comes from immunoSEQ multiplex PCR, and its TCRdb copy is limited to in-frame clones, with some not included. Of about 200,000 clones in the sample, around 93% were seen once. The sequences come from peripheral blood, collected 28 days after the second AZD1222 dose. The receptors originated from an adult who received the AZD1222 COVID-19 vaccine.

The rearrangement links TRBV12-3 or TRBV12-4 to TRBJ1-2; a weak D match, TRBD1 (6 bases). The CDR3 sequence is 12 residues long. The V gene lost 6 bases and the J gene lost 6 bases, with 11 bases spanning the gap. The CDR3 region has the DNA TGTGCCAGCAGGCCAGGGGCCAATGGCTACACCTTC. Protein sequence: CASRPGANGYTF.

This chain connects TRBV14 to TRBJ1-4; D possibly corresponds to TRBD1 (5 bases). CDR1 is SGHDN and CDR2 is FVKESK in the germline V gene. Trimming took 1 base from V and 7 from J, leaving 16 bases between them. This CDR3 spans 16 amino acids. In DNA, the CDR3 is TGTGCCAGCAGCCAAGTAAGGCGACCGAGGGGTGAAAAACTGTTTTTT. It codes for CASSQVRRPRGEKLFF.

This rearrangement joins TRBV10-2 to TRBJ1-1; D is unclear. This CDR3 is 15 amino acids long. The V and J ends lost 7 bases and 4 bases respectively, with 19 bases between them. Germline CDR1 and CDR2: WSHSY and SAAADI. The CDR3 loop reads CASTITAKGGTEAFF. CDR3 nucleotides: TGCGCCAGCACAATCACCGCCAAGGGAGGCACTGAAGCTTTCTTT.

The chain links TRBV7-2 to TRBJ2-1; no reliable D call. V was trimmed by 5 bases and J by 6 bases, leaving 11 bases between them. The length of the CDR3 is 13 residues. Germline V gives CDR1 SGHTA, CDR2 FQGNSA. The CDR3 region is CASSANSVNEQFF. In DNA form, the CDR3 reads TGTGCCAGCAGCGCTAATTCCGTCAATGAGCAGTTCTTC.

The chain carries TRBV21-1 and TRBJ1-3. TRBV21-1 is flagged as a pseudogene. This CDR3 has 17 amino acids. CDR3 coding DNA: TGTGCCAGCAGCAAAGGTTACGTGTTGAGCTCTGGAAACACCATATATTTT. It translates to CASSKGYVLSSGNTIYF.

This clone was observed a single time. The genes are TRBV11-2 and TRBJ2-5; D gene uncertain. The germline CDR1 and CDR2 sequences are SGHAT and FQNNGV. Trimming pared 2 bases from V and 5 bases from J, leaving 9 bases between. This CDR3 is 13 amino acids long. The CDR3 region has the DNA TGTGCCAGCAGCTTACCTTCGAAGGAGACCCAGTACTTC. This gives the protein CASSLPSKETQYF.

V gene TRBV18 combines with J gene TRBJ2-1; TRBD1 aligns across 7 bases. CDR3 length: 16 amino acids. Germline CDR1 KGHSH, CDR2 LQKENI. The J segment lost 2 bases and the V segment lost 4 bases, leaving 8 bases of the junction unmatched. The CDR3 nucleotides read TGTGCCAGCTCACAAGAACAGGGGCTTCCCTACAATGAGCAGTTCTTC. This sequence encodes CASSQEQGLPYNEQFF. Full variable domain (outside the CDR3, taken from reference TRBV18 and TRBJ2-1): NAGVMQNPRHLVRRRGQEARLRCSPMKGHSHVYWYRQLPEEGLKFMVYLQKENIIDESGMPKERFSAEFPKEGPSILRIQQVVRGDSAAYFCASSQEQGLPYNEQFFGPGTRLTVL.

This chain links TRBV27 with TRBJ1-5; possible D gene TRBD1, 6 bases. The CDR3 is made up of 16 amino acids. CDR1 is MNHEY and CDR2 is SMNVEV in the germline V gene (reference sequence). V dropped 3 bases and J dropped 4 bases, with 16 bases sitting between them. CDR3 bases: TGTGCCAGCAGTTTTGGGGGCGGAATGGATAATCAGCCCCAGCATTTT. Translation gives CASSFGGGMDNQPQHF.

This clone was recorded only once. The rearrangement links TRBV5-1 to TRBJ2-1; the D gene is possibly TRBD2 (6 bases). The CDR3 length is 15 residues. Looked up from germline, CDR1 is SGHRS and CDR2 is YFSETQ. V lost 0 bases and J 7 bases, leaving 14 bases between the germline ends. In DNA, the CDR3 is TGCGCCAGCAGCTTGGGACACAGTGGGGGGAATGAGCAGTTCTTC. Translation gives CASSLGHSGGNEQFF.

The V and J genes are TRBV7-8 and TRBJ1-1; 10 nucleotides agree with TRBD1. Trimming cost V 5 bases and J 8 bases; bases outside gene matches: 5. This CDR3 is built from 13 residues. Germline V gene data show CDR1 as SGHVS and CDR2 as FQNEAQ. The CDR3, as DNA: TGTGCCAGCAGCCCTCGACAGGGGGCAGAAGCTTTCTTT. Translated, it gives CASSPRQGAEAFF. The full variable domain, rest sourced from reference TRBV7-8 and TRBJ1-1, is GAGVSQSPRYKVAKRGQDVALRCDPISGHVSLFWYQQALGQGPEFLTYFQNEAQLDKSGLPSDRFFAERPEGSVSTLKIQRTQQEDSAVYLCASSPRQGAEAFFGQGTRLTVV.

The chain links TRBV28 to TRBJ1-2; D gene uncertain. Germline V gene sequence: CDR1 MDHEN, CDR2 SYDVKM. V dropped 8 bases and J dropped 5 bases, with 9 bases sitting between them. This CDR3 contains 11 residues. In nucleotides, the CDR3 is TGTGCCAGCGGTCCTTTATATGGCTACACCTTC. Translation: CASGPLYGYTF.

As DNA, the CDR3 is TGTGCCAGCAGAGACCCCCTCACTGAAGCTTTCTTT. Protein sequence: CASRDPLTEAFF. The chain employs TRBV28 and TRBJ1-1, with unresolved D. The CDR3 totals 12 residues. Germline lookup yields CDR1 MDHEN and CDR2 SYDVKM. V lost 6 bases and J lost 4, with 9 bases in between.

The chain links TRBV7-8 to TRBJ1-5; no firm D call. Germline values: CDR1 SGHVS, CDR2 FQNEAQ. The CDR3 contains 15 residues. Between the trimmed V and J ends, which lost 4 bases and 0 bases, there was a span of 10 bases. CDR3 bases: TGTGCCAGCAGCTCTGCAGCGCCTAGCAATCAGCCCCAGCATTTT. This gives the protein CASSSAAPSNQPQHF.

This clone appeared a single time. The V call is TRBV30, the J call TRBJ2-7; TRBD2 might be the D (6 bases). The ends were cut back, 1 base at V and 4 bases at J, with 17 bases in the middle. CDR3 size: 15 residues. The germline V gene has CDR1 GTSNPN and CDR2 SVGIG (reference sequence). In DNA form, the CDR3 reads TGTGCCTGGAGTGGTGGGCGGGGAGTCAAGTACGAGCAGTACTTC. Its protein is CAWSGGRGVKYEQYF.

V usage is TRBV18 and J usage is TRBJ1-1; D is unresolved. The V gene's germline CDR1 is KGHSH and CDR2 LQKENI. The CDR3 is 14 amino acids. The V and J ends lost 1 base and 1 base respectively, with 7 bases between them. The CDR3 DNA reads TGTGCCAGCTCACCACTCGGAGGGAACACTGAAGCTTTCTTT. Translated, it gives CASSPLGGNTEAFF.

This chain links TRBV3-1 (or the pseudogene TRBV3-2) with TRBJ1-1; D perhaps matches TRBD1 (5 bases). V dropped 4 bases and J dropped 3 bases, with 24 bases sitting between them. The CDR3 is 18 amino acids. Germline V gene sequence: CDR1 LGHDT, CDR2 YNNKEL (reference sequence). The CDR3 DNA is TGTGCCAGCAGCCCCTTGGGACGAAAGACGAGCGGGCACACTGAAGCTTTCTTT. Translating it yields CASSPLGRKTSGHTEAFF.

This rearrangement joins TRBV11-2 to TRBJ1-1; TRBD1 matches 8 bases. CDR1 is SGHAT, CDR2 FQNNGV, per germline. There are 14 residues in the CDR3. Unmatched junction bases numbered 5, after V lost 0 bases and J lost 8 bases. This chain's CDR3 is CASSLETTGAEAFF. CDR3 DNA: TGTGCCAGCAGCTTAGAAACGACAGGGGCGGAAGCTTTCTTT. Complete variable domain (other parts from reference TRBV11-2 and TRBJ1-1): EAGVAQSPRYKIIEKRQSVAFWCNPISGHATLYWYQQILGQGPKLLIQFQNNGVVDDSQLPKDRFSAERLKGVDSTLKIQPAKLEDSAVYLCASSLETTGAEAFFGQGTRLTVV.

The chain employs TRBV25-1 and TRBJ2-3; 8 positions match TRBD1. V lost 5 bases to trimming and J lost 8 bases; unmatched junction nucleotides: 6. Germline CDR1 MGHDK, CDR2 SYGVNS. This CDR3 spans 13 amino acids. CDR3 bases: TGTGCCAGCAGTTGGACAGGGCAGGGTACGCAGTATTTT. Its translation is CASSWTGQGTQYF.

The chain carries TRBV18 and TRBJ1-2, with D perhaps TRBD1 (6 bases). The germline V gene has CDR1 KGHSH and CDR2 LQKENI. The V end was cut by 3 bases, the J end by 5 bases, with 19 bases between. The CDR3 has 16 residues. The CDR3 nucleotides read TGTGCCAGCTCACCTGAGTGGGGGCGAAGTGATTATGGCTACACCTTC. It codes for CASSPEWGRSDYGYTF.

The V call is TRBV23-1, the J call TRBJ1-1; D is unresolved. TRBV23-1 is designated an ORF whose function remains uncertain. The CDR3 has 23 residues. Deletions cut 1 base from V and 3 bases from J, with 36 bases between. The CDR3 spells CASSQFFEFKPTRKTRLHTEAFF. CDR3 sequence (DNA): TGCGCCAGCAGTCAATTCTTCGAATTTAAGCCGACGCGGAAGACTCGTCTCCACACTGAAGCTTTCTTT.

This chain joins TRBV12-3 or TRBV12-4 and TRBJ1-3; D is undetermined. The CDR3 is made up of 11 amino acids. The V and J ends lost 1 base and 6 bases respectively, with 1 base between them. As DNA, the CDR3 is TGTGCCAGCAGTTTAGTAAACACCATATATTTT. Amino acid sequence: CASSLVNTIYF.

The chain uses TRBV28 and TRBJ2-1, with 12 bases matching TRBD2. V was clipped by 0 bases and J by 7 bases; unmatched bases: 1. The CDR3 runs 15 residues. The germline V gene encodes CDR1 MDHEN and CDR2 SYDVKM. The CDR3: CASSLWTSGGNEQFF. The DNA for the CDR3 is TGTGCCAGCAGTTTATGGACTAGCGGGGGTAATGAGCAGTTCTTC.